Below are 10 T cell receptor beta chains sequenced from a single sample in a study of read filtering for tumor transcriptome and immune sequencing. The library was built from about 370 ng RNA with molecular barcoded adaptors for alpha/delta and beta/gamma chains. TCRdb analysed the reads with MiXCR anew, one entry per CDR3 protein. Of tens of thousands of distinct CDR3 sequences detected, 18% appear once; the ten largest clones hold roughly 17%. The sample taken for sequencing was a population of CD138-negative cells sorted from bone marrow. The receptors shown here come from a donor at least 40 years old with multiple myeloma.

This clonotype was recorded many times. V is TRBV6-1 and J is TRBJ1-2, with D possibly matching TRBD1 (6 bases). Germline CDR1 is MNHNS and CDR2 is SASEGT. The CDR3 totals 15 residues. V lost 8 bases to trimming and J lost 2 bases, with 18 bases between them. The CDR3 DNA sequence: TGTGCCAGCCATCTGGTGACAGGCGGGAACTATGGCTACACCTTC. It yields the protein CASHLVTGGNYGYTF.

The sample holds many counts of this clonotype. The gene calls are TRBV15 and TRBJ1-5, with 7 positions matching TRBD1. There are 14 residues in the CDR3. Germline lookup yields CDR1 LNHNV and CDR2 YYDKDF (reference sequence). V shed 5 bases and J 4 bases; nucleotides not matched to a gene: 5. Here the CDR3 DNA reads TGTGCCACCAGCGGGACAGTGAGGAATCAGCCCCAGCATTTT. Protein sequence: CATSGTVRNQPQHF.

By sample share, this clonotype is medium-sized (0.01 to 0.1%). CDR3 in amino acids: CASSQQGSGELFF. DNA of the CDR3: TGTGCCAGCAGTCAACAGGGATCCGGGGAGCTGTTTTTT. The rearrangement uses TRBV28 and TRBJ2-2, with TRBD1 as a possible D gene (6 bases). Germline loops: CDR1 MDHEN, CDR2 SYDVKM. Trimming cost V 5 bases and J 6 bases, with 10 bases left between them. The CDR3 loop spans 13 amino acids.

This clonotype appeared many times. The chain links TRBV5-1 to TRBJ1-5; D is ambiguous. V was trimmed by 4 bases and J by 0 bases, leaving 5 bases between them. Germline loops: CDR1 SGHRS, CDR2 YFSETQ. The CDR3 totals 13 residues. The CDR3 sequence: CASSRDSNQPQHF. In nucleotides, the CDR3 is TGCGCCAGCAGCCGGGATAGCAATCAGCCCCAGCATTTT. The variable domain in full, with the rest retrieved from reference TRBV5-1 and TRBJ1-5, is KAGVTQTPRYLIKTRGQQVTLSCSPISGHRSVSWYQQTPGQGLQFLFEYFSETQRNKGNFPGRFSGRQFSNSRSEMNVSTLELGDSALYLCASSRDSNQPQHFGDGTRLSIL.

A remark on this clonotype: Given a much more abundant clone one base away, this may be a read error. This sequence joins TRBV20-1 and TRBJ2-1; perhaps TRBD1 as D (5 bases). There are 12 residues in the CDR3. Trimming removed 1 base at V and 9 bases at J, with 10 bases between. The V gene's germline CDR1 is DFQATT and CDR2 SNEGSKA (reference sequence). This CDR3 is CSARAGSGEQFF. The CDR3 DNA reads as TGCAGTGCTAGAGCAGGGTCGGGTGAGCAGTTCTTC.

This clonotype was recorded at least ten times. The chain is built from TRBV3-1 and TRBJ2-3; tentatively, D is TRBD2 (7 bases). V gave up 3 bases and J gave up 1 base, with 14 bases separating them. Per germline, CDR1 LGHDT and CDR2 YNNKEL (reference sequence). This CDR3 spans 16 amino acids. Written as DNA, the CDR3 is TGTGCCAGCAGCCACCTATGGGAGGGGGGCACAGATACGCAGTATTTT. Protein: CASSHLWEGGTDTQYF.

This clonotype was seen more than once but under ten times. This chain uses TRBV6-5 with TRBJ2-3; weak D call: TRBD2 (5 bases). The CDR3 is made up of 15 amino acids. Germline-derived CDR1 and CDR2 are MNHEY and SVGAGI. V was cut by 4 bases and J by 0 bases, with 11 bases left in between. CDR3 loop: CASSFTPGSTDTQYF. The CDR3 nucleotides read TGTGCCAGCAGTTTTACTCCGGGGAGCACAGATACGCAGTATTTT.

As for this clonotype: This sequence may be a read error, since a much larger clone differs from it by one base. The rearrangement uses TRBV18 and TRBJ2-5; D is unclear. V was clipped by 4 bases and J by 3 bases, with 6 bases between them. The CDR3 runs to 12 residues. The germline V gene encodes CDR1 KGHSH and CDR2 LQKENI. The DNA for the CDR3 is TGTGCCAGCTCACTAAACAAAGAGACCCAGTACTTC. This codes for CASSLNKETQYF.

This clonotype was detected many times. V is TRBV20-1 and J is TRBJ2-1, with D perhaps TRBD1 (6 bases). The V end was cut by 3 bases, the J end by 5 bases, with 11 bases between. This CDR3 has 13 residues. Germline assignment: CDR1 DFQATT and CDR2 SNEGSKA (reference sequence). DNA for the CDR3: TGCAGTGCTAGCCTGGACAGTGACAATGAGCAGTTCTTC. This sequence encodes CSASLDSDNEQFF.

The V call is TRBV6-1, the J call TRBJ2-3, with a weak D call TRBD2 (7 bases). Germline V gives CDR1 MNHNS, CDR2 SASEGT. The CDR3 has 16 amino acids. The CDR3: CASCPMGGASTDTQYF. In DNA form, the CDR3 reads TGTGCGAGCTGTCCGATGGGGGGGGCCTCCACAGATACGCAGTATTTT.